The 28 T cell receptor beta chains listed next were all sequenced from one sample in a study of OX40 agonist ivuxolimab in advanced cancers. The protocol was immunoSEQ multiplex PCR, while the TCRdb copy is restricted to in-frame clones and leaves out a portion. The profile shows approximately 12,000 clones, 70% to 75% of them singletons. The source was CD4+ or CD8+ T cells sorted from blood, collected in a trial of the OX40 agonist ivuxolimab. The receptors here all came from an adult with an advanced solid tumor such as melanoma, head and neck, liver or kidney cancer.

The chain links TRBV4-1 to TRBJ1-2; D not resolved. Trimming shortened V by 1 base and J by 0 bases, and 12 bases separated the two germline ends. This CDR3 spans 16 amino acids. Germline lookup yields CDR1 MGHRA and CDR2 YSYEKL. DNA of the CDR3: TGCGCCAGCAGCCAAGGGGCTCAGGCTACTAACTATGGCTACACCTTC. The encoded protein is CASSQGAQATNYGYTF.

This clone was seen a handful of times. The CDR3 loop reads CASSLGRTSGRANEQFF. The CDR3 bases are TGCGCCAGCAGCTTGGGCAGGACTAGCGGGAGGGCCAATGAGCAGTTCTTC. The chain has TRBV5-1 and TRBJ2-1; 15 bases fit TRBD2. The CDR3 consists of 17 residues. V was pared by 0 bases and J by 6 bases, with 4 bases of the junction left unmatched. Germline V gene data show CDR1 as SGHRS and CDR2 as YFSETQ.

CDR3 sequence (DNA): TGTGCCAGCCTCGGTAGGGGACAGGGGGCAGATACGCAGTATTTT. Its protein product is CASLGRGQGADTQYF. The J gene is TRBJ2-3, the V gene TRBV2; 11 nucleotides align to TRBD1. CDR3 length: 15 amino acids. V lost 8 bases and J lost 4; bases outside the gene matches: 8. Germline CDR1 and CDR2: SNHLY and FYNNEI. The entire variable domain, with the rest obtained from reference TRBV2 and TRBJ2-3, is as follows: EPEVTQTPSHQVTQMGQEVILRCVPISNHLYFYWYRQILGQKVEFLVSFYNNEISEKSEIFDDQFSVERPDGSNFTLKIRSTKLEDSAMYFCASLGRGQGADTQYFGPGTRLTVL.

A note on this clone: The same CDR3 can be traced to other DNA sequences in this sample. The chain joins TRBV27 to TRBJ2-7; 12 nucleotides match TRBD1. The CDR3 covers 15 residues. From germline, CDR1 is MNHEY and CDR2 SMNVEV (reference sequence). V shed 3 bases, J shed 3 bases, and the junction held 3 bases outside the gene matches. This CDR3 reads CASSFGTGGDYEQYF. Written as DNA, the CDR3 is TGTGCCAGCAGTTTCGGGACAGGGGGCGACTACGAGCAGTACTTC.

This sequence joins TRBV4-1 and TRBJ1-1; the D gene is possibly TRBD1 (6 bases). Germline-derived CDR1 and CDR2 are MGHRA and YSYEKL. CDR3 length: 15 amino acids. Deletions cut 4 bases from V and 4 bases from J, with 16 bases between. DNA for the CDR3: TGCGCCAGCAGCCTAGTAGGGGGGGGGTTCACTGAAGCTTTCTTT. Its protein product is CASSLVGGGFTEAFF.

This chain's CDR3 is CASSFGVGLNTEAFF. CDR3 sequence (DNA): TGTGCCAGCAGTTTCGGGGTAGGGTTGAACACTGAAGCTTTCTTT. The V call is TRBV28, the J call TRBJ1-1; no clear D gene. With 3 bases removed from V and 0 bases from J, the gap between germline ends came to 11 bases. Germline V lookup: CDR1 MDHEN, CDR2 SYDVKM. The CDR3 totals 15 residues.

J is TRBJ2-7 and V is TRBV5-1, with D perhaps TRBD2 (6 bases). The CDR3 consists of 13 residues. Trimming pared 0 bases from V and 3 bases from J, leaving 7 bases between. Per germline, CDR1 SGHRS and CDR2 YFSETQ. Here the CDR3 reads CASSLGGDYEQYF. The CDR3 DNA reads TGCGCCAGCAGCTTGGGGGGGGACTACGAGCAGTACTTC. Supplemented by reference TRBV5-1 and TRBJ2-7, the full variable domain reads KAGVTQTPRYLIKTRGQQVTLSCSPISGHRSVSWYQQTPGQGLQFLFEYFSETQRNKGNFPGRFSGRQFSNSRSEMNVSTLELGDSALYLCASSLGGDYEQYFGPGTRLTVT.

This clone is termed medium-sized. The chain carries TRBV19 and TRBJ2-1; D is uncertain. With 5 bases removed from V and 5 bases from J, the gap between germline ends came to 7 bases. Germline values: CDR1 LNHDA, CDR2 SQIVND (reference sequence). The CDR3 has 12 residues. The CDR3 here is CASSYYNNEQFF. DNA for the CDR3: TGTGCCAGTAGTTACTACAACAATGAGCAGTTCTTC.

The chain links TRBV6-5 to TRBJ1-2, with D hard to call. The CDR3 runs 12 residues. V shed 2 bases and J shed 2 bases, with 3 bases lying between them. CDR1 is MNHEY and CDR2 is SVGAGI in the germline V gene. This chain's CDR3 is CASSYGNYGYTF. CDR3 DNA: TGTGCCAGCAGTTACGGGAACTATGGCTACACCTTC.

This chain connects TRBV30 to TRBJ1-6; D may be TRBD1 (6 bases). The germline V and J ends were trimmed by 5 bases and 8 bases, with 22 bases remaining between them. The CDR3 contains 16 residues. Germline V gives CDR1 GTSNPN, CDR2 SVGIG (reference sequence). As DNA, the CDR3 is TGTGCCTGGGCTACCCCCCAAACAGGGCGGCATTCACCCCTCCACTTT. Translation: CAWATPQTGRHSPLHF.

This clone has just one count. The genes are TRBV4-1 and TRBJ2-1; TRBD2 aligns across 14 bases. Germline values: CDR1 MGHRA, CDR2 YSYEKL. The CDR3 totals 15 residues. With V trimmed by 0 bases and J by 12 bases, 4 bases remained unmatched. In nucleotides, the CDR3 is TGCGCCAGCAGCCAAGAGGGACTAGCGGGGGCTGGGCAGTTCTTC. Encoded protein: CASSQEGLAGAGQFF.

The V gene is TRBV19, the J gene TRBJ2-2; D assignment may be TRBD1 or TRBD2 (5 bases each). The CDR3 spans 15 residues. Germline assignment: CDR1 LNHDA and CDR2 SQIVND (reference sequence). Trimming cost V 5 bases and J 6 bases, with 16 bases left between them. The CDR3 DNA is TGTGCCAGTAGTCCCGGGACCAATTTCGCCGGGGAGCTGTTTTTT. Protein sequence: CASSPGTNFAGELFF. Based on the CDR3 plus reference TRBV19 and TRBJ2-2, the full variable domain is DGGITQSPKYLFRKEGQNVTLSCEQNLNHDAMYWYRQDPGQGLRLIYYSQIVNDFQKGDIAEGYSVSREKKESFPLTVTSAQKNPTAFYLCASSPGTNFAGELFFGEGSRLTVL.

CDR3 DNA: TGTGCCAGCAAGGGGGACCGGGCCTACAATGAGCAGTTCTTC. Amino acids: CASKGDRAYNEQFF. V gene TRBV28 combines with J gene TRBJ2-1, with TRBD1 as a possible D gene (6 bases). This CDR3 spans 14 amino acids. The V gene lost 7 bases and the J gene lost 2 bases, with 12 bases spanning the gap. Germline loops: CDR1 MDHEN, CDR2 SYDVKM. Variable domain in full (rest from reference TRBV28 and TRBJ2-1): DVKVTQSSRYLVKRTGEKVFLECVQDMDHENMFWYRQDPGLGLRLIYFSYDVKMKEKGDIPEGYSVSREKKERFSLILESASTNQTSMYLCASKGDRAYNEQFFGPGTRLTVL.

The gene calls are TRBV6-5 and TRBJ1-6, with D unresolved. Trimming left V 3 bases short and J 10 bases short, with 7 bases between. Germline V lookup: CDR1 MNHEY, CDR2 SVGAGI. This CDR3 has 12 amino acids. The CDR3 sequence is CASSYGSSPLHF. CDR3 DNA: TGTGCCAGCAGTTATGGGAGCTCACCCCTCCACTTT.

This clone was found once. The V and J genes are TRBV27 and TRBJ2-6; no firm D call. V was pared by 3 bases and J by 1 base, with 1 base between. The germline CDR1 and CDR2 sequences are MNHEY and SMNVEV (reference sequence). The CDR3 runs to 13 residues. CDR3 DNA sequence: TGTGCCAGCAGTTTTTCTGGGGCCAACGTCCTGACTTTC. The encoded protein is CASSFSGANVLTF.

There are a few counts of this clone. This chain links TRBV21-1 with TRBJ2-5; the DNA was not used to check the table's D call, TRBD2. TRBV21-1 is termed a pseudogene. This CDR3 is 17 amino acids long. CDR3: CASRKSLAGAPLETQYF. The DNA of the CDR3 is TGTGCCAGCAGGAAATCTCTAGCGGGAGCTCCTCTAGAGACCCAGTACTTC.

This chain uses TRBV7-6 with TRBJ2-2; D remains unclear. V gave up 5 bases and J gave up 0 bases, with 10 bases separating them. This CDR3 is 15 amino acids long. Germline assignment: CDR1 SGHVS and CDR2 FNYEAQ. CDR3 protein: CASSPTAANTGELFF. CDR3 nucleotides: TGTGCCAGCAGCCCCACTGCGGCGAACACCGGGGAGCTGTTTTTT.

This chain uses TRBV10-1 with TRBJ2-5, with TRBD2 matching 11 bases. V dropped 0 bases and J dropped 3; count of bases not matched to a gene: 3. The CDR3 sequence is 16 residues long. CDR1 is WNHNN, CDR2 SYGVQD, per germline (reference sequence). Here the CDR3 reads CASSESGTSGEETQYF. The DNA of the CDR3 is TGCGCCAGCAGTGAGTCCGGGACTAGCGGAGAAGAGACCCAGTACTTC.

Turning to this clone: At one boundary the junction diverges from the germline segment, which might be a read error. This chain uses TRBV11-2 with TRBJ2-1, with TRBD2 identical over 8 bases. Germline CDR1 SGHAT, CDR2 FQNNGV. The CDR3 covers 18 residues. CDR3 in amino acids: CASSLEAGGPRSYNEQFF. For the CDR3, the DNA is TGTGCCAGCAGCCTAGAGGCGGGGGGTCCTAGGTCCTACAATGAGCAGTTCTTC.

V is TRBV5-5 and J is TRBJ2-7; 7 bases are a match to TRBD1. CDR1 is SGHKS and CDR2 is YYEKEE in the germline V gene (reference sequence). V dropped 2 bases and J dropped 0; count of bases not matched to a gene: 5. This CDR3 spans 15 amino acids. The CDR3 bases are TGTGCCAGCAGCTTTGAGGGGGCTGGCTCCTACGAGCAGTACTTC. It translates to CASSFEGAGSYEQYF.

The CDR3: CASSFGLAGVEKTQYF. For the CDR3, the DNA is TGTGCCAGCAGCTTTGGACTAGCGGGAGTTGAAAAGACCCAGTACTTC. This chain connects TRBV5-8 to TRBJ2-5, with 13 bases fitting TRBD2. CDR3 size: 16 residues. Germline CDR1 SGHTS, CDR2 YDEGEE. The V and J ends lost 2 bases and 6 bases, in that order; junction bases with no gene match: 7.

V usage is TRBV7-9 and J usage is TRBJ1-1; D gene ambiguous. The CDR3 spans 15 residues. The germline CDR1 and CDR2 sequences are SEHNR and FQNEAQ (reference sequence). V gave up 5 bases and J gave up 0 bases, with 13 bases separating them. The CDR3 sequence: CASSDGWRVNTEAFF. Written as DNA, the CDR3 is TGTGCCAGCAGCGACGGGTGGCGGGTGAACACTGAAGCTTTCTTT. The full variable domain, rest sourced from reference TRBV7-9 and TRBJ1-1, is DTGVSQNPRHKITKRGQNVTFRCDPISEHNRLYWYRQTLGQGPEFLTYFQNEAQLEKSRLLSDRFSAERPKGSFSTLEIQRTEQGDSAMYLCASSDGWRVNTEAFFGQGTRLTVV.

This clone was counted only a few times. This sequence joins TRBV27 and TRBJ2-2; weak D call: TRBD1 (5 bases). This CDR3 region has 12 residues. Trimming cost V 6 bases and J 5 bases, with 7 bases left between them. Germline CDR1 MNHEY, CDR2 SMNVEV (reference sequence). In DNA form, the CDR3 reads TGTGCCAGCAGAAAGGGGACCGGGGAGCTGTTTTTT. This sequence encodes CASRKGTGELFF.

The chain links TRBV28 to TRBJ1-1, with TRBD1 identical over 8 bases. The CDR3 runs to 16 residues. Trimming at V came to 5 bases and at J to 1 base, leaving 9 bases not matched to a gene. From germline, CDR1 is MDHEN and CDR2 SYDVKM. CDR3 protein: CASSPTDRVGNTEAFF. CDR3 in DNA: TGTGCCAGCAGTCCAACGGACAGGGTGGGGAACACTGAAGCTTTCTTT.

The genes are TRBV15 and TRBJ2-7; D may be TRBD1 or TRBD2 (5 bases each). Looked up from germline, CDR1 is LNHNV and CDR2 is YYDKDF (reference sequence). The V gene lost 1 base and the J gene lost 1 base, with 20 bases spanning the gap. CDR3 length equals 18 residues. The DNA of the CDR3 is TGTGCCACCAGCAGAGCCCATACTTCCGGGACCGCATCCTACGAGCAGTACTTC. Protein sequence: CATSRAHTSGTASYEQYF.

This chain links TRBV7-8 with TRBJ1-1; possible D gene TRBD1, 6 bases. This CDR3 spans 16 amino acids. Germline CDR1 is SGHVS and CDR2 is FQNEAQ. The germline V and J ends were trimmed by 2 bases and 2 bases, with 15 bases remaining between them. The CDR3 DNA sequence: TGTGCCAGCAGCTTACTGGGCGGAGGGGGAAACACTGAAGCTTTCTTT. This sequence encodes CASSLLGGGGNTEAFF.

The V call is TRBV27, the J call TRBJ2-7, with TRBD2 matching over 10 bases. The germline V gene encodes CDR1 MNHEY and CDR2 SMNVEV (reference sequence). V trimming: 4 bases; J trimming: 3 bases; junction bases outside the gene matches: 12. The CDR3 loop spans 17 amino acids. This chain's CDR3 is CASSSQGFSGGRYEQYF. The CDR3 DNA reads TGTGCCAGCAGTTCACAGGGGTTTAGCGGGGGGCGCTACGAGCAGTACTTC.

This clone turned up a few times. This chain connects TRBV15 to TRBJ2-7, with 12 bases aligning to TRBD2. With 0 bases clipped from V and 5 bases from J, the junction kept 5 bases outside the gene matches. CDR3 length equals 16 residues. The germline V gene encodes CDR1 LNHNV and CDR2 YYDKDF (reference sequence). The CDR3 here is CATSRELAGGWDEQYF. The CDR3 region has the DNA TGTGCCACCAGCAGAGAACTAGCGGGAGGTTGGGACGAGCAGTACTTC.